This T cell receptor (beta chain) was documented in a study of T cell responses to AZD1222 COVID-19 vaccine. Study background: Second-dose timings of about 4 or about 12 weeks were pooled.

Between the trimmed V and J ends, which lost 1 base and 1 base, there was a span of 7 bases. The CDR3 runs to 14 residues. Germline loops: CDR1 LNHDA, CDR2 SQIVND (reference sequence). Sequenced by immunoSEQ multiplex PCR; TCRdb stores in-frame clones only, minus some. This sample has 100,000 to 150,000 clones, with more than 75% found just once. The table lists this clone with a count of one. The source of this sequence is an adult in good health. The specimen comprised peripheral blood, sampled on day 0 of AZD1222 vaccination. V is TRBV19 and J is TRBJ1-1, with D possibly matching TRBD1 (6 bases). CDR3 in DNA: TGTGCCAGTAGTATAGGAGGGGGGAACACTGAAGCTTTCTTT. As protein: CASSIGGGNTEAFF.